This TCR beta chain was identified in a study of shared clonotypes between healthy human individuals. Study-level results: Among several donors, about 4.6% of naive CD4 clonotypes were found in common.

The authors split each subset's genomic DNA evenly across several immunoSEQ plates. Each replicate PCR on the sorted subsets used 200 ng DNA (around 31,000 T cell genomes). Repertoires were generated with immunoSEQ multiplex PCR, while TCRdb's copy carries only in-frame clones and drops some. Of about 580,000 clones listed, 95% to 98% are singletons. As to this clone: The antigen is not known. Additional DNA sequences in this sample encode the identical CDR3.

Naive CD8 isolation took CD45RO-negative cells positively selected for CCR7 and excluded terminally differentiated effector memory CD45RA+ cells. The clonotype was recovered from a man between 25 and 39 years old in good health. Specimen: naive CD8+ T cells sorted from blood.

Here the CDR3 DNA reads TGTGCCAGCAGTTACAGCGGGGCCAACGTCCTGACTTTC. It specifies CASSYSGANVLTF. This chain joins TRBV6-5 and TRBJ2-6; D is unclear. The V end lost 2 bases, the J end lost 4 bases, and 3 bases lay between the germline ends. The CDR3 runs to 13 residues. Germline V gene sequence: CDR1 MNHEY, CDR2 SVGAGI.